This T cell receptor (beta chain) was found in a study of T cell changes during pregnancy in multiple sclerosis. Sequenced by immunoSEQ multiplex PCR; TCRdb stores in-frame clones only, minus some. The sample yields around 52,000 clones, 92% seen once. V was pared by 3 bases and J by 4 bases, with 23 bases between. In germline, CDR1 is SGHDT, CDR2 YYEEEE. The CDR3 loop spans 17 amino acids. Sample: CD4+ T cells from peripheral blood mononuclear cells, taken in the second trimester of pregnancy. This clonotype was sampled from a female donor with multiple sclerosis, enrolled in a pregnancy study. The chain joins TRBV5-6 to TRBJ2-7; no clear D. The CDR3 coding sequence is TGTGCCAGCAGCTCGCTGCAACTACAACTTACTGTTTACGAGCAGTACTTC. Protein product: CASSSLQLQLTVYEQYF.